The next 3 T cell receptor beta chains were all read from a single sample in a study of cytomegalovirus exposure and HLA in healthy donors (TCRdb year 2017). Library prep was done by the immunoSEQ multiplex PCR assay. The multiplex PCR relied on a mix of 60 forward primers for TCR Vbeta segments and 13 reverse primers for TCR Jbeta segments. TCRdb stores this immuneACCESS table with in-frame sequences only. Part of the clones is absent; in the studies checked, under half of the shortfall reflects unresolved V genes, and no reason is known for the rest. Present in this sample are about 280,000 clones, approximately 90% of which were seen just once. The ten largest clones add up to roughly 2.1% of the sample. Sample: PBMCs. These receptors all come from a woman younger than 35 in good health and CMV-seronegative.

V gene TRBV10-3 combines with J gene TRBJ1-1, with D hard to call. Trimming cost V 5 bases and J 5 bases, with 15 bases left between them. Germline-derived CDR1 and CDR2 are ENHRY and SYGVKD. This CDR3 has 14 residues. The CDR3 sequence: CAISTPDLRTEAFF. CDR3 DNA: TGTGCCATCAGTACCCCAGACTTAAGGACTGAAGCTTTCTTT.

The chain couples TRBV5-6 to TRBJ2-5; no clear D gene. Trimming stripped 0 bases from V and 5 bases from J, with 8 bases between. This CDR3 region has 13 residues. Germline-derived CDR1 and CDR2 are SGHDT and YYEEEE. The CDR3 protein is CASSLGALETQYF. Written as DNA, the CDR3 is TGTGCCAGCAGCTTGGGGGCTCTGGAGACCCAGTACTTC.

The rearrangement joins TRBV6-1 to TRBJ1-5; D uncertain. Trimming left V 1 base short and J 0 bases short, with 7 bases between. This CDR3 contains 15 residues. Germline lookup yields CDR1 MNHNS and CDR2 SASEGT. CDR3 sequence (DNA): TGTGCCAGCAGTGAAGACGGTTATAGCAATCAGCCCCAGCATTTT. It is translated as CASSEDGYSNQPQHF.